Listed here is a single T cell receptor (beta chain). CDR3 size: 12 residues. Between the trimmed V and J ends, which lost 7 bases and 1 base, there was a span of 8 bases. CDR1 is SGHRS and CDR2 is YFSETQ in the germline V gene. As processed by the authors: The authors estimated nucleated cell counts from reference gene primer amplification. Produced via immunoSEQ multiplex PCR; TCRdb's table is partial and in-frame only. V, J and clone size are taken as reported in that table, and D and trimming were inferred from the DNA itself. The data show about 160,000 clones, approximately 92% seen once. This record comes from a study of blood T cell repertoires in COVID-19. At the level of the study: In each case, the material was cDNA or gDNA derived from T cells, B-cell-depleted T cells, or PBMCs.

The chain has TRBV5-1 and TRBJ1-1, with D hard to call. Material for sequencing was peripheral blood. The receptor was derived from a woman aged 50 to 60 with acute or convalescent COVID-19. The CDR3: CASGTGNTEAFF. Written as DNA, the CDR3 is TGCGCCAGCGGCACGGGGAACACTGAAGCTTTCTTT.